A single sample is the source of the 27 T cell receptor beta chains below, sequenced in a study of human T cells and chemical hapten exposure. The time point denotes: patch test 3, about 24 weeks after DPC sensitization. Treatment given: therapeutic diphenylcyclopropenone sensitization with weekly scalp DPC. A single record per CDR3 protein comes from TCRdb applying MiXCR to the RACE reads. The sample has about 190,000 distinct CDR3 sequences, more than 20% seen once. Sample: whole blood, taken in connection with sensitization to the hapten diphenylcyclopropenone (DPC). The receptors stem from a woman aged 40-49 years with alopecia areata. Some clones in this sample may be carry-over from other donors' samples.

This chain links TRBV25-1 with TRBJ1-5; 8 nucleotides agree with TRBD1. The CDR3 loop spans 16 amino acids. Germline loops: CDR1 MGHDK, CDR2 SYGVNS. J gave up 2 bases and V 3 bases, and 6 bases lay outside the gene matches. CDR3 in DNA: TGTGCCAGCAGTGACGACAGGGGTCTGGGCAATCAGCCCCAGCATTTT. Translation: CASSDDRGLGNQPQHF.

This rearrangement joins TRBV29-1 to TRBJ1-1; D unclear. This CDR3 has 12 residues. V lost 6 bases, J lost 1 base, and 9 bases lay in between. Germline V CDR1 and CDR2: SQVTM, ANQGSEA. The CDR3 here is CSVRRTNTEAFF. CDR3 coding DNA: TGCAGCGTGCGACGGACGAACACTGAAGCTTTCTTT.

The chain carries TRBV6-4 and TRBJ2-7; 8 positions agree with TRBD1. V lost 0 bases to trimming and J lost 3 bases; unmatched junction nucleotides: 10. The CDR3 has 17 amino acids. From germline, CDR1 is MRHNA and CDR2 SNTAGT. The CDR3: CASSDSPPGTGDYEQYF. The CDR3 DNA sequence: TGTGCCAGCAGTGACTCGCCCCCCGGGACAGGTGACTACGAGCAGTACTTC.

This clonotype was seen a handful of times. The chain joins TRBV29-1 to TRBJ2-3; TRBD1 agrees at 9 bases. Germline CDR1 is SQVTM and CDR2 is ANQGSEA. The CDR3 extends over 12 amino acids. The junction had 4 bases not matched to a gene; V was cut back by 5 bases and J by 7 bases. The CDR3 is CSVRDRVYTQYF. The CDR3 region has the DNA TGCAGCGTTAGGGACAGGGTCTATACGCAGTATTTT.

The genes are TRBV20-1 and TRBJ2-1; D perhaps matches TRBD2 (7 bases). Trimming cost V 6 bases and J 13 bases, with 25 bases left between them. Germline V gene data show CDR1 as DFQATT and CDR2 as SNEGSKA (reference sequence). CDR3 size: 14 residues. CDR3: CSADPRLAPGQQFF. The CDR3 nucleotides read TGCAGTGCCGATCCACGACTAGCTCCGGGACAACAGTTCTTC.

There are many counts of this clonotype. The chain has TRBV29-1 and TRBJ1-2; 9 nucleotides line up with TRBD1. J was trimmed by 6 bases and V by 7 bases; bases with no gene match: 6. Germline V lookup: CDR1 SQVTM, CDR2 ANQGSEA. The CDR3 is 12 residues long. CDR3 in amino acids: CSAGQGKNGYTF. The CDR3, as DNA: TGCAGCGCCGGACAGGGGAAGAATGGCTACACCTTC.

This clonotype occurred a few times. This chain uses TRBV4-2 with TRBJ2-1, with 9 bases identical to TRBD2. This CDR3 is 16 amino acids long. Germline trimming cut 3 bases from V and 8 bases from J; bases unmatched to any gene: 11. Looked up from germline, CDR1 is LGHNA and CDR2 is YNFKEQ. The CDR3 nucleotides are TGTGCCAGCAGCCACGCCATGGGACTAGCTCCAGATGAGCAGTTCTTC. As protein: CASSHAMGLAPDEQFF.

This clonotype came up many times. The chain combines TRBV20-1 with TRBJ2-5; D is perhaps TRBD2 (5 bases). The CDR3 is 14 residues long. The V end lost 5 bases, the J end lost 5 bases, and 18 bases lay between the germline ends. Germline CDR1 and CDR2: DFQATT and SNEGSKA (reference sequence). DNA for the CDR3: TGCAGTGCTCGGGTTGCGGGCTTGGTTGAGACCCAGTACTTC. Translation gives CSARVAGLVETQYF.

This clonotype was seen only a few times. The chain combines TRBV24-1 with TRBJ2-3; D is unclear. Trimming stripped 4 bases from V and 1 base from J, with 11 bases between. The CDR3 length is 15 residues. The germline V gene has CDR1 KGHDR and CDR2 SFDVKD. CDR3 in amino acids: CATSDPKGGTDTQYF. The CDR3 coding sequence is TGTGCCACCAGTGACCCCAAAGGTGGCACAGATACGCAGTATTTT.

Many counts were recorded for this clonotype. The gene calls are TRBV4-1 and TRBJ1-4; D not certain. The V and J ends lost 8 bases and 8 bases respectively, with 15 bases between them. This CDR3 region has 13 residues. In germline, CDR1 is MGHRA, CDR2 YSYEKL. This CDR3 is CASSLWGTEKLFF. The DNA for the CDR3 is TGCGCCAGCTCCCTGTGGGGAACAGAAAAACTGTTTTTT.

This clonotype was counted only a few times. This sequence joins TRBV6-1 and TRBJ1-6, with 10 bases fitting TRBD1. Trimming removed 6 bases from V and 7 bases from J; junction bases left unmatched: 6. This CDR3 region has 15 residues. The germline V gene encodes CDR1 MNHNS and CDR2 SASEGT. CDR3 sequence (DNA): TGTGCCAGCAGGAGGGGACAGGGGACGAATTCACCCCTCCACTTT. It encodes CASRRGQGTNSPLHF.

This clonotype occurred a few times. The chain links TRBV29-1 to TRBJ1-2, with a tentative D call TRBD1 (6 bases). V lost 4 bases, J lost 7 bases, and 10 bases lay in between. The germline V gene has CDR1 SQVTM and CDR2 ANQGSEA. The CDR3 is 11 amino acids. The CDR3 here is CSVGSGVGYTF. Written as DNA, the CDR3 is TGCAGCGTTGGCTCAGGGGTTGGCTACACCTTC.

The chain uses TRBV3-1 and TRBJ2-1, with 13 bases fitting TRBD2. Germline CDR1 reads LGHDT; CDR2 reads YNNKEL (reference sequence). Trimming at V came to 5 bases and at J to 4 bases, leaving 2 bases not matched to a gene. CDR3 size: 15 residues. In DNA, the CDR3 is TGTGCCAGCAGCGAGACTAGCGGGAGGTACAATGAGCAGTTCTTC. Translating gives CASSETSGRYNEQFF.

This clonotype has a handful of counts. This chain connects TRBV24-1 to TRBJ1-5, with 9 nucleotides matching TRBD1. CDR1 and CDR2 from the germline V gene are KGHDR and SFDVKD. This CDR3 contains 14 residues. Trimming took 9 bases from V and 5 from J; bases not matched to a gene: 7. The CDR3 region is CATRGTGSDQPQHF. The CDR3 nucleotides are TGTGCCACCCGCGGGACAGGGTCGGATCAGCCCCAGCATTTT.

This clonotype was recorded many times. The genes are TRBV28 and TRBJ1-1, with D unclear. Germline loops: CDR1 MDHEN, CDR2 SYDVKM. V dropped 3 bases and J dropped 10 bases, with 15 bases sitting between them. This CDR3 has 13 residues. CDR3 in DNA: TGTGCCAGCAGTTTCTATGGTGGGTCAGGAGCTTTCTTT. Translating it yields CASSFYGGSGAFF.

The rearrangement joins TRBV7-3 to TRBJ1-1; maybe TRBD1 (6 bases). The CDR3 length is 15 residues. The germline V gene has CDR1 SGHTA and CDR2 FQGTGA. Between the trimmed V and J ends, which lost 2 bases and 4 bases, there was a span of 14 bases. The CDR3 region is CASSLSVTGSTEAFF. Written as DNA, the CDR3 is TGTGCCAGCAGCTTATCCGTTACAGGGAGCACTGAAGCTTTCTTT.

The table lists this clonotype with a few counts. V usage is TRBV28 and J usage is TRBJ1-1; no clear D gene. The germline V and J ends were trimmed by 3 bases and 5 bases, with 4 bases remaining between them. Per the germline V gene, CDR1 is MDHEN and CDR2 is SYDVKM. The CDR3 runs to 11 residues. The chain's CDR3 is CASSFRTEAFF. The CDR3 DNA is TGTGCCAGCAGTTTCAGAACTGAAGCTTTCTTT.

The CDR3 DNA reads as TGTGCCAGCAGTCCAGGGCCCAATGAGCAGTTCTTC. Amino acids: CASSPGPNEQFF. V gene TRBV6-2 or TRBV6-3 combines with J gene TRBJ2-1; TRBD1 is a possible D gene (5 bases). The length of the CDR3 is 12 residues. V gave up 5 bases and J gave up 6 bases, with 8 bases separating them. Germline V gives CDR1 MNHEY, CDR2 SVGEGT.

V is TRBV20-1 and J is TRBJ2-1, with D unresolved. Germline-derived CDR1 and CDR2 are DFQATT and SNEGSKA (reference sequence). The CDR3 contains 18 residues. The V end was cut by 3 bases, the J end by 7 bases, with 28 bases between. This chain's CDR3 is CSASLLHGHPRFLNEQFF. CDR3 bases: TGCAGTGCTAGTTTATTGCACGGCCATCCCCGGTTTTTAAATGAGCAGTTCTTC.

This clonotype has more than one count but fewer than ten. The CDR3: CASSYRQGGGETQYF. CDR3 coding DNA: TGTGCCAGCAGTTACCGGCAGGGGGGGGGAGAGACCCAGTACTTC. The chain employs TRBV6-5 and TRBJ2-5; D is perhaps TRBD1 or TRBD2 (7 bases each). Germline lookup yields CDR1 MNHEY and CDR2 SVGAGI. V shed 2 bases and J shed 4 bases, with 14 bases lying between them. This CDR3 comprises 15 residues.

This rearrangement joins TRBV5-1 to TRBJ2-6, with D possibly matching TRBD1 (5 bases). The CDR3 has 16 amino acids. Trimming shortened V by 6 bases and J by 0 bases, and 13 bases separated the two germline ends. The germline CDR1 and CDR2 sequences are SGHRS and YFSETQ. CDR3 amino acids: CASTRESDSGANVLTF. CDR3 in DNA: TGCGCCAGCACCAGGGAATCCGACTCTGGGGCCAACGTCCTGACTTTC.

This clonotype was counted once. V is TRBV18 and J is TRBJ2-2; D not certain. CDR3 size: 16 residues. Germline CDR1 KGHSH, CDR2 LQKENI. V lost 0 bases and J lost 0, with 8 bases in between. This CDR3 is CASSPPPHANTGELFF. The CDR3 DNA follows: TGTGCCAGCTCACCACCCCCCCATGCGAACACCGGGGAGCTGTTTTTT.

The J gene is TRBJ2-5, the V gene TRBV20-1, with a possible D match to TRBD2 (8 bases). This CDR3 has 16 residues. The germline V gene has CDR1 DFQATT and CDR2 SNEGSKA (reference sequence). V lost 7 bases and J 5 bases, leaving 26 bases between the germline ends. The CDR3 loop reads CSGQGGTGGPPETQYF. CDR3 DNA sequence: TGCAGTGGACAGGGCGGGACGGGAGGGCCTCCGGAGACCCAGTACTTC.

This clonotype turned up a few times. This sequence joins TRBV6-1 and TRBJ2-5; D may be TRBD2 (5 bases). This CDR3 has 13 amino acids. The germline V gene encodes CDR1 MNHNS and CDR2 SASEGT. Trimming stripped 4 bases from V and 4 bases from J, with 10 bases between. The CDR3 nucleotides read TGTGCCAGCAGTGTGACTAATCGAGAGACCCAGTACTTC. Protein product: CASSVTNRETQYF.

The CDR3 bases are TGTGCCAGCAGCGTGAGTGGCGGGAGCCCCTACAATGAGCAGTTCTTC. The encoded protein is CASSVSGGSPYNEQFF. The genes are TRBV9 and TRBJ2-1; 7 nucleotides line up with TRBD2. CDR1 and CDR2 (germline): SGDLS, YYNGEE. V shed 2 bases, J shed 2 bases, and the junction held 7 bases outside the gene matches. The CDR3 loop spans 16 amino acids.

The J gene is TRBJ2-1, the V gene TRBV19; 8 bases are a match to TRBD2. Looked up from germline, CDR1 is LNHDA and CDR2 is SQIVND (reference sequence). This CDR3 comprises 15 residues. With 5 bases clipped from V and 9 bases from J, the junction kept 12 bases outside the gene matches. The CDR3 loop reads CASSWRLAPNGEQFF. The CDR3, as DNA: TGTGCCAGTAGTTGGAGACTAGCGCCTAATGGTGAGCAGTTCTTC.

This chain links TRBV6-5 with TRBJ2-5, with D perhaps TRBD1 or TRBD2 (6 bases each). V gave up 6 bases and J gave up 4 bases, with 9 bases separating them. The CDR3 is made up of 12 amino acids. Germline V gene sequence: CDR1 MNHEY, CDR2 SVGAGI. CDR3 protein: CASRKGGETQYF. The DNA of the CDR3 is TGTGCCAGCAGGAAGGGGGGAGAGACCCAGTACTTC.